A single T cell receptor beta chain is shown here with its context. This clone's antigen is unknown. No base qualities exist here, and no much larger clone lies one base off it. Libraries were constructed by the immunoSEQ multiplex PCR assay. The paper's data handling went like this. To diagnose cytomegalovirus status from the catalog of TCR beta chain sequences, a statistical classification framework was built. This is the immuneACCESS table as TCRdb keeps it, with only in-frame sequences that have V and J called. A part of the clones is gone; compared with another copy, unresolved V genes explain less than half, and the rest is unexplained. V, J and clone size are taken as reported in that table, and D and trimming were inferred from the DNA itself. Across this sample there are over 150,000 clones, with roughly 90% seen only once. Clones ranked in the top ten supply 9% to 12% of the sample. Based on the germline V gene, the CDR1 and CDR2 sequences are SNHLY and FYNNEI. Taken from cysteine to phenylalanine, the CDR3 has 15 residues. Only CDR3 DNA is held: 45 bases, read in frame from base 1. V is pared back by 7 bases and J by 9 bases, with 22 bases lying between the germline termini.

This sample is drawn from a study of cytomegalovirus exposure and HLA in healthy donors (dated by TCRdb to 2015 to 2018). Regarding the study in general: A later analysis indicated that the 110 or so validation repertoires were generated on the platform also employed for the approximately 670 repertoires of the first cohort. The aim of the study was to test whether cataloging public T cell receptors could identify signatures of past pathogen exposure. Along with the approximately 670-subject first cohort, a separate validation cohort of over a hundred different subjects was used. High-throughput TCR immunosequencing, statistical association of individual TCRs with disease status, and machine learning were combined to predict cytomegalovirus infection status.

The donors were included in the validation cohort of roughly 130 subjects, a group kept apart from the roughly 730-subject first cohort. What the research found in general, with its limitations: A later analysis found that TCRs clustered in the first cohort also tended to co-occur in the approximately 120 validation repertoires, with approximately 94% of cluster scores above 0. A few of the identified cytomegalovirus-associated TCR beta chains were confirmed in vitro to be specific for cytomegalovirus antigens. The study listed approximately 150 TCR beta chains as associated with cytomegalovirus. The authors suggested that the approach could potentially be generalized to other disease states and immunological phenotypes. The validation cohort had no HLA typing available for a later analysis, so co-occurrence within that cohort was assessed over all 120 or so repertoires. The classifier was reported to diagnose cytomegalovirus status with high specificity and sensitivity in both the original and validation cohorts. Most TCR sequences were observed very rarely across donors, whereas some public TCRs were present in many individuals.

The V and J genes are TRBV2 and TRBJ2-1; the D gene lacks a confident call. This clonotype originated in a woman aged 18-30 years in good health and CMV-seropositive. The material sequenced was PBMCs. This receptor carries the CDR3 CASNAGLATTAEQFF. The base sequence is TGTGCCAGCAACGCAGGTCTTGCTACGACGGCTGAGCAGTTCTTC.